What follows are 19 T cell receptor beta chains derived from one specimen sequenced in a study of blood T cell repertoires in COVID-19 (dated by TCRdb to 2020 to 2022). Libraries were made using the immunoSEQ multiplex PCR assay. TCRdb's version of the immuneACCESS table is confined to in-frame rearrangements and falls short of the full clone set. An unresolved V gene accounts for under half of the shortfall where checked; the remainder is of unknown origin. This sample is represented by 200,000 to 300,000 clones; over 80% of them were singletons. The ten largest clonotypes hold around 1.5% of the sample. Sequencing input: peripheral blood. These receptors originate from a woman aged 40-49 years who had recovered from COVID-19.

The V gene is TRBV6-1, the J gene TRBJ2-7; TRBD2 aligns across 10 bases. Trimming took 4 bases from V and 5 from J; bases not matched to a gene: 11. The CDR3 spans 16 residues. Germline assignment: CDR1 MNHNS and CDR2 SASEGT. CDR3 nucleotide sequence: TGTGCCAGCAGTGGAGGAGCGGGGGGGCCTCTCCACGAGCAGTACTTC. Translated, it gives CASSGGAGGPLHEQYF.

This clone appeared once. The identical CDR3 is also encoded by other nucleotide sequences in the sample. The CDR3 nucleotides are TGTGCCAGCAGTTTAGGTGGGGAGGGGTACGAGCAGTACTTC. It encodes CASSLGGEGYEQYF. The J gene is TRBJ2-7, the V gene TRBV27; TRBD2 agrees at 7 bases. The V and J ends lost 2 bases and 4 bases, in that order; junction bases with no gene match: 5. The CDR3 runs 14 residues. Germline assignment: CDR1 MNHEY and CDR2 SMNVEV (reference sequence).

The chain couples TRBV29-1 to TRBJ2-1, with 7 bases identical to TRBD1. The CDR3 consists of 13 residues. V dropped 7 bases and J dropped 8; count of bases not matched to a gene: 11. Germline assignment: CDR1 SQVTM and CDR2 ANQGSEA. CDR3 DNA: TGCAGCGGCGATACGAGGGGGCTGGATGAGCAGTTCTTC. Amino acid sequence: CSGDTRGLDEQFF.

With regard to this clone: The same CDR3 can be traced to other DNA sequences in this sample. V gene TRBV2 combines with J gene TRBJ2-7; 7 bases line up with TRBD2. V shed 3 bases, J shed 1 base, and the junction held 3 bases outside the gene matches. Germline V CDR1 and CDR2: SNHLY, FYNNEI. The CDR3 totals 14 residues. For the CDR3, the DNA is TGTGCCAGCAGTGACCAGGGAGGGTCCTACGAGCAGTACTTC. Amino acids: CASSDQGGSYEQYF. Full variable domain (missing parts from reference TRBV2 and TRBJ2-7): EPEVTQTPSHQVTQMGQEVILRCVPISNHLYFYWYRQILGQKVEFLVSFYNNEISEKSEIFDDQFSVERPDGSNFTLKIRSTKLEDSAMYFCASSDQGGSYEQYFGPGTRLTVT.

This chain connects TRBV7-8 to TRBJ1-3; D is unclear. The CDR3 is made up of 15 amino acids. Trimming took 1 base from V and 0 from J, leaving 7 bases between them. From germline, CDR1 is SGHVS and CDR2 FQNEAQ. CDR3 DNA sequence: TGTGCCAGCAGCTTAGGGCAGAACTCTGGAAACACCATATATTTT. Encoded protein: CASSLGQNSGNTIYF.

The genes are TRBV5-1 and TRBJ2-5, with 7 bases identical to TRBD2. This CDR3 is built from 14 residues. V dropped 3 bases and J dropped 0; count of bases not matched to a gene: 2. Germline V CDR1 and CDR2: SGHRS, YFSETQ. Here the CDR3 reads CASSSLADQETQYF. The CDR3, as DNA: TGCGCCAGCAGCTCCCTAGCGGACCAAGAGACCCAGTACTTC.

This clone was seen once. The V and J genes are TRBV9 and TRBJ2-5; 7 positions match TRBD2. The CDR3 consists of 15 residues. J gave up 2 bases and V 0 bases, and 4 bases lay outside the gene matches. In germline, CDR1 is SGDLS, CDR2 YYNGEE. The CDR3 DNA reads as TGTGCCAGCAGCGTAGCAGGGACTACTCAAGAGACCCAGTACTTC. This codes for CASSVAGTTQETQYF. Full variable domain (rest looked up from reference TRBV9 and TRBJ2-5): DSGVTQTPKHLITATGQRVTLRCSPRSGDLSVYWYQQSLDQGLQFLIQYYNGEERAKGNILERFSAQQFPDLHSELNLSSLELGDSALYFCASSVAGTTQETQYFGPGTRLLVL.

The chain combines TRBV5-6 with TRBJ2-1, with 11 bases fitting TRBD1. This CDR3 spans 15 amino acids. V dropped 5 bases and J dropped 7; count of bases not matched to a gene: 8. Germline assignment: CDR1 SGHDT and CDR2 YYEEEE. The CDR3 nucleotides are TGTGCCAGCAGTCCCGGGACAGGGGGTTGGAATGAGCAGTTCTTC. As protein: CASSPGTGGWNEQFF.

This clone was counted between two and nine times. The chain recombines TRBV7-9 with TRBJ1-3; D is possibly TRBD1 (6 bases). Trimming stripped 5 bases from V and 4 bases from J, with 15 bases between. Germline assignment: CDR1 SEHNR and CDR2 FQNEAQ (reference sequence). The CDR3 is made up of 15 amino acids. The CDR3: CASSPKGVRGNTIYF. As DNA, the CDR3 is TGTGCCAGCAGCCCCAAGGGGGTTAGAGGAAACACCATATATTTT.

V gene TRBV7-2 combines with J gene TRBJ1-1; 8 nucleotides align to TRBD1. Germline CDR1 is SGHTA and CDR2 is FQGNSA. CDR3 length equals 14 residues. Trimming removed 5 bases from V and 4 bases from J; junction bases left unmatched: 6. For the CDR3, the DNA is TGTGCCAGCAGCGCCACAGGGGGTATCACTGAAGCTTTCTTT. Its translation: CASSATGGITEAFF.

This chain uses TRBV5-1 with TRBJ1-5, with 11 bases matching TRBD1. The CDR3 has 15 residues. Germline assignment: CDR1 SGHRS and CDR2 YFSETQ. V lost 0 bases, J lost 6 bases, and 2 bases stayed unmatched. The CDR3 bases are TGCGCCAGCAGCTTGGGGGGACAGGGGGTTCAGCCCCAGCATTTT. Protein product: CASSLGGQGVQPQHF.

The chain links TRBV7-2 to TRBJ1-6; D call uncertain. Germline V gives CDR1 SGHTA, CDR2 FQGNSA. The CDR3 is 18 amino acids. Trimming shortened V by 4 bases and J by 4 bases, and 20 bases separated the two germline ends. CDR3: CASSSIWTFGRYNSPLHF. The CDR3 DNA reads TGTGCCAGCAGCTCAATCTGGACTTTTGGGCGGTATAATTCACCCCTCCACTTT. Variable domain in full (rest from reference TRBV7-2 and TRBJ1-6): GAGVSQSPSNKVTEKGKDVELRCDPISGHTALYWYRQSLGQGLEFLIYFQGNSAPDKSGLPSDRFSAERTGGSVSTLTIQRTQQEDSAVYLCASSSIWTFGRYNSPLHFGNGTRLTVT.

DNA of the CDR3: TGCGCCAGCAGCCAAGGAACAGGGGGAGTTGGTGATGGCTACACCTTC. Translated: CASSQGTGGVGDGYTF. The chain combines TRBV4-3 with TRBJ1-2; 8 bases are a match to TRBD1. Germline trimming cut 1 base from V and 6 bases from J; bases unmatched to any gene: 10. In germline, CDR1 is LGHNA, CDR2 YSLEER. The CDR3 is made up of 16 amino acids.

The rearrangement joins TRBV7-9 to TRBJ1-1; 7 positions agree with TRBD1. CDR1 is SEHNR and CDR2 is FQNEAQ in the germline V gene (reference sequence). The CDR3 contains 14 residues. Trimming removed 7 bases from V and 2 bases from J; junction bases left unmatched: 7. The CDR3 region is CASTRDRYNTEAFF. The DNA for the CDR3 is TGTGCCAGCACCCGGGACAGATACAACACTGAAGCTTTCTTT.

This clone is a singleton in its sample. The gene calls are TRBV7-6 and TRBJ2-7, with 7 bases that match TRBD1. The length of the CDR3 is 16 residues. The trim removed 0 bases at V and 3 bases at J, leaving 8 bases unmatched. CDR1 and CDR2 (germline): SGHVS, FNYEAQ. The CDR3: CASSLALRQGSYEQYF. The CDR3, as DNA: TGTGCCAGCAGCTTAGCGTTGCGACAGGGTAGCTACGAGCAGTACTTC.

This rearrangement joins TRBV5-1 to TRBJ2-3; 12 bases are a match to TRBD2. Trimming removed 2 bases from V and 3 bases from J; junction bases left unmatched: 1. The CDR3 is made up of 15 amino acids. Germline V gives CDR1 SGHRS, CDR2 YFSETQ. CDR3: CASSLLAGGTDTQYF. As DNA, the CDR3 is TGCGCCAGCAGCTTACTAGCGGGGGGAACAGATACGCAGTATTTT.

The chain carries TRBV19 and TRBJ1-1; the match to TRBD1 covers 9 bases. Unmatched junction bases numbered 11, after V lost 7 bases and J lost 5 bases. CDR3 length equals 15 residues. Germline V gives CDR1 LNHDA, CDR2 SQIVND (reference sequence). The CDR3 loop reads CASTTSGTGLTEAFF. CDR3 nucleotide sequence: TGTGCCAGTACCACCTCGGGGACAGGGTTGACTGAAGCTTTCTTT.

The chain is built from TRBV9 and TRBJ2-1; perhaps TRBD2 as D (6 bases). Per the germline V gene, CDR1 is SGDLS and CDR2 is YYNGEE. The V end lost 4 bases, the J end lost 1 base, and 12 bases lay between the germline ends. This CDR3 is built from 15 residues. In nucleotides, the CDR3 is TGTGCCAGCAGCATACTTGGGGGGTCCTACAATGAGCAGTTCTTC. It translates to CASSILGGSYNEQFF.

This clone was seen a handful of times. The rearrangement links TRBV7-9 to TRBJ2-1, with 12 bases lining up with TRBD2. Germline V gene data show CDR1 as SEHNR and CDR2 as FQNEAQ (reference sequence). The V gene end was trimmed by 5 bases and the J gene end by 8 bases; junction bases not matched to a gene: 13. This CDR3 region has 17 residues. Here the CDR3 reads CASSGKLAGGLLDEQFF. The DNA for the CDR3 is TGTGCCAGCAGCGGCAAACTAGCGGGGGGCCTCTTGGATGAGCAGTTCTTC.